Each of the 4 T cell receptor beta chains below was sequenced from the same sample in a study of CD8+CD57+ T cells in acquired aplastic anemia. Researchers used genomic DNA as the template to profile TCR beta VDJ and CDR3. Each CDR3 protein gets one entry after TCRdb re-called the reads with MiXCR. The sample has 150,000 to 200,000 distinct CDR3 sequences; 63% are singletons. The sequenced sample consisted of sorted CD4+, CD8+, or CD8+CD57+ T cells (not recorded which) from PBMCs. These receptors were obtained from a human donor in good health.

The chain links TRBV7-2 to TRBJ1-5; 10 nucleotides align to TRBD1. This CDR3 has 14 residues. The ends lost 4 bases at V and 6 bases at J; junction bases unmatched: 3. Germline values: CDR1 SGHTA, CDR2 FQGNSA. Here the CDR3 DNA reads TGTGCCAGCAGCTGGGACAGGGGCGGTCAGCCCCAGCATTTT. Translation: CASSWDRGGQPQHF.

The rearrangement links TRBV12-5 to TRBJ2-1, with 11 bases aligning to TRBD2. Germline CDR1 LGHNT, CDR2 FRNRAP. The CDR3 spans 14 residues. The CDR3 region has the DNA TGTGCCAGCAGGCCGGGACTAGCGGCGGATGGGCAGTTCTTC. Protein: CASRPGLAADGQFF.

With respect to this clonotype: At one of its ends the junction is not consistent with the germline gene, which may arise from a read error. DNA for the CDR3: TGTGCCAGCAGCGTAGCTCTGGGGGGATCCTACAATGAGCGGTTCTTC. It yields the protein CASSVALGGSYNERFF. The V call is TRBV14, the J call TRBJ2-1; D is possibly TRBD2 (6 bases). This CDR3 contains 16 residues. The germline CDR1 and CDR2 sequences are SGHDN and FVKESK. Using reference TRBV14 and TRBJ2-1 for the parts outside the CDR3, the full variable domain is EAGVTQFPSHSVIEKGQTVTLRCDPISGHDNLYWYRRVMGKEIKFLLHFVKESKQDESGMPNNRFLAERTGGTYSTLKVQPAELEDSGVYFCASSVALGGSYNERFFGPGTRLTVL.

CDR3 nucleotides: TGTGCCACCAGCAAGAGGACTAGCGGGAGCTACAATGAGCAGTTCTTC. Translated: CATSKRTSGSYNEQFF. The gene calls are TRBV15 and TRBJ2-1, with 13 bases identical to TRBD2. J gave up 3 bases and V 4 bases, and 3 bases lay outside the gene matches. Germline loops: CDR1 LNHNV, CDR2 YYDKDF (reference sequence). The CDR3 has 16 amino acids.